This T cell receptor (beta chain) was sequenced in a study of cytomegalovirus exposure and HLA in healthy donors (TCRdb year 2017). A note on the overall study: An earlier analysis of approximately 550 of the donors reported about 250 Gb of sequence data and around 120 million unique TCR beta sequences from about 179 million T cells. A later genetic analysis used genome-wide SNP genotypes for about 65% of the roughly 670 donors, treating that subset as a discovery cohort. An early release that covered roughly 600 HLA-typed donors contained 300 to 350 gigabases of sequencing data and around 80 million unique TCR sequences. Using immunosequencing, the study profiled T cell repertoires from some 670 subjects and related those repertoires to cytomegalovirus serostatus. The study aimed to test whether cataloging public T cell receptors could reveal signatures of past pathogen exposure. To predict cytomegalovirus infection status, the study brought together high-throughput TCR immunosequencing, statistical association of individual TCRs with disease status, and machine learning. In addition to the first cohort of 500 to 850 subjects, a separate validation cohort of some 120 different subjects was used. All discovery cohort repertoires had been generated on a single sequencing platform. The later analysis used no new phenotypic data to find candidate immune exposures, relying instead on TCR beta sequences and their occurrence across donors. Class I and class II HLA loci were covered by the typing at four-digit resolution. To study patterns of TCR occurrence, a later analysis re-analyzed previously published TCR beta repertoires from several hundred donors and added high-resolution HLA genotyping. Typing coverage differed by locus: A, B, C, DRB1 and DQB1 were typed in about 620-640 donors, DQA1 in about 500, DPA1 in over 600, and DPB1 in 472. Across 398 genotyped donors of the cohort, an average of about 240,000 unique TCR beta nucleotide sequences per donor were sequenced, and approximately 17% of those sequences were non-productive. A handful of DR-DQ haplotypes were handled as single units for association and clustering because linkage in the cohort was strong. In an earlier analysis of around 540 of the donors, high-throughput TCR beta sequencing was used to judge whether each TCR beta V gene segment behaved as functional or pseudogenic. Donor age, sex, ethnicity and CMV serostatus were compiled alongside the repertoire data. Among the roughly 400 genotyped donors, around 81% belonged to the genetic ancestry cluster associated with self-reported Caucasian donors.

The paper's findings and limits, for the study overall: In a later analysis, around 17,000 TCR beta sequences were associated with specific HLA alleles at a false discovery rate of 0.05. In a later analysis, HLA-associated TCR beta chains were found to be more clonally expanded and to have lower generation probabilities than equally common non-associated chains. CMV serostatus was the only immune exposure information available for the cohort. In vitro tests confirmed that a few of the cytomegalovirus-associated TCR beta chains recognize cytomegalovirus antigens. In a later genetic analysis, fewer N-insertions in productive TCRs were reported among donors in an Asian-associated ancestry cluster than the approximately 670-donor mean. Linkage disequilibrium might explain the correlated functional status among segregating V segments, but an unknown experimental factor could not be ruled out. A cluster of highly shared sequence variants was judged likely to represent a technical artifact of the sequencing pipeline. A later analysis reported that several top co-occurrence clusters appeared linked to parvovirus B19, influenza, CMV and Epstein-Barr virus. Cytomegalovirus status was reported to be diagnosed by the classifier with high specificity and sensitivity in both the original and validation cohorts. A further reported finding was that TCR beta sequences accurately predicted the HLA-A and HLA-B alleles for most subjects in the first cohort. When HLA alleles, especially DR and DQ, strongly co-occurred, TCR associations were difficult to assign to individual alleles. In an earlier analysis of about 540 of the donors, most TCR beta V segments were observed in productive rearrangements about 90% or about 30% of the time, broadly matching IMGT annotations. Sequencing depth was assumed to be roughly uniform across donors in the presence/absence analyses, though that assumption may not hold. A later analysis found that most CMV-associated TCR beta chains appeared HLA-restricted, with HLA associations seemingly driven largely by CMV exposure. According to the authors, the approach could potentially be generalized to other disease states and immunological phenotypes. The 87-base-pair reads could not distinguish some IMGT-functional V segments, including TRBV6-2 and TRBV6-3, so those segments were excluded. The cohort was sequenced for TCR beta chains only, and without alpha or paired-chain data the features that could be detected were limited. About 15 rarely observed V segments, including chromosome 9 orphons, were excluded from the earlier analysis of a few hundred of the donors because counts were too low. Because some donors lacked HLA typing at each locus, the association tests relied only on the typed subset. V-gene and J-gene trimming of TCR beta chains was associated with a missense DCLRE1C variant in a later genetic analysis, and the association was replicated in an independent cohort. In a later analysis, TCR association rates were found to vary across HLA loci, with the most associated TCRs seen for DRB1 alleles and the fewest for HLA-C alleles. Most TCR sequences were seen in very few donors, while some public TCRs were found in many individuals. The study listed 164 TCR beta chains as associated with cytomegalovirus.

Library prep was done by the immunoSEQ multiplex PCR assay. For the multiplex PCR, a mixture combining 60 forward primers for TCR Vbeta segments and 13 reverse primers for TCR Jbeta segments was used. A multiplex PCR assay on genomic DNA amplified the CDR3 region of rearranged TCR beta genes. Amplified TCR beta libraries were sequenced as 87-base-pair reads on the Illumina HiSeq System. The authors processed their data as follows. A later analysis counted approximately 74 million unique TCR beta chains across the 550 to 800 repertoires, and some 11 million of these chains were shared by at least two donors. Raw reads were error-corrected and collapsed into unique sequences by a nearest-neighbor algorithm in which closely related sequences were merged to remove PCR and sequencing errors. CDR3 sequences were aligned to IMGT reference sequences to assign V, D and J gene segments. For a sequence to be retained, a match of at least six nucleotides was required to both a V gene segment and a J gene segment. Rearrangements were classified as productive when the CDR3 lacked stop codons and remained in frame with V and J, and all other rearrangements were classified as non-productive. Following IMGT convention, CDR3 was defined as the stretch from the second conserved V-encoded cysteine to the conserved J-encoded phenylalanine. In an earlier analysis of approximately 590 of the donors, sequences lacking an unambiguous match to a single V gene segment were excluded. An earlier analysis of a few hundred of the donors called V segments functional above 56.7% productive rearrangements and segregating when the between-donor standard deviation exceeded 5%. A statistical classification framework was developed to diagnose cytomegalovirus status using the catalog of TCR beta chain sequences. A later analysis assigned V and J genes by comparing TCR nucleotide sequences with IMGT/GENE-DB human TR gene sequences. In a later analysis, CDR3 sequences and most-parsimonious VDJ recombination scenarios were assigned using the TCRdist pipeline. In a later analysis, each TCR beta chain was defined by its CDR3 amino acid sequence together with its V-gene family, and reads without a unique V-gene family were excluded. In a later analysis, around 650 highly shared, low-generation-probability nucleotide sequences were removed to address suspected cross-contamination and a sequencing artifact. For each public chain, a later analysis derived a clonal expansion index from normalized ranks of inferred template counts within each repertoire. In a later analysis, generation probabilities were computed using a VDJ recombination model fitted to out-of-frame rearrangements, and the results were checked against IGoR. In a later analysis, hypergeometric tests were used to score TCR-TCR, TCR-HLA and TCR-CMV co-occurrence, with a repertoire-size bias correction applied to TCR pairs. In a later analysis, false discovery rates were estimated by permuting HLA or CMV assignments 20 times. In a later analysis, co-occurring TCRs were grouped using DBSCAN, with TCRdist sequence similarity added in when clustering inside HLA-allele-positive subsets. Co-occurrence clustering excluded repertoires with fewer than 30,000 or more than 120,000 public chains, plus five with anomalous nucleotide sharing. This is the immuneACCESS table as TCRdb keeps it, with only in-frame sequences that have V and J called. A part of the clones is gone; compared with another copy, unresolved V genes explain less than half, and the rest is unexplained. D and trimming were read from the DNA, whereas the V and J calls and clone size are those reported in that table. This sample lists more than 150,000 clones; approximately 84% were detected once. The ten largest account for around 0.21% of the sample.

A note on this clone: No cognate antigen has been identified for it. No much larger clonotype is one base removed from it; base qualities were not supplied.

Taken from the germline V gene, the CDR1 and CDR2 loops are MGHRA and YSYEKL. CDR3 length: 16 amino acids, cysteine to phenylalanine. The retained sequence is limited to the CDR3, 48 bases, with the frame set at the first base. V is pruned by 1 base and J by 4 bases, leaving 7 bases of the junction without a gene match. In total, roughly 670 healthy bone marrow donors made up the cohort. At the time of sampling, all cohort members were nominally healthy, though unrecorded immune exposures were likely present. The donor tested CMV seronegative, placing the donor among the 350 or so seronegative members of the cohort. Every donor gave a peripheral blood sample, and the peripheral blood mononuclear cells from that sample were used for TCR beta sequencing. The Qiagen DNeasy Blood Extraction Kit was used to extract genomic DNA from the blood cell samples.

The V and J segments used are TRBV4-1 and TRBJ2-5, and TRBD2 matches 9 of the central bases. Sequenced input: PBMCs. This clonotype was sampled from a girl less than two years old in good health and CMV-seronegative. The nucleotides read TGCGCCAGCAGCCAAGTATTTGCGGGAGGGGTAGAGACCCAGTACTTC. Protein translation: CASSQVFAGGVETQYF.